This T cell receptor beta chain was profiled in a study of CD8+CD57+ T cells in acquired aplastic anemia (dated by TCRdb to the late 2010s). Broadly, across the study: DNA extracted from sorted CD4+ and CD8+ cells had a mean of approximately 3.5 ug, with a range of roughly 0.17 to 30 ug. CD8+CD57+ expansion was defined as frequency above the mean frequency observed in healthy subjects.

Findings and caveats that apply to the study as a whole: Roughly 30 CD8+ CDR3 sequences were shared between patients and controls but appeared highly expressed in patients and within their immunodominant clones. Between patients and healthy controls, no significant difference in CD8+ Simpson's diversity was found (P=0.060).

Expansion of CD8+CD57+ cells had been shown by flow cytometry in the patients chosen for sequencing. All patients had severe acquired aplastic anemia diagnosed by International Study of Aplastic Anemia and Agranulocytosis and Camitta criteria. At the time blood was sampled, none of the patients had received any therapy. In this study, sorted CD4+ and CD8+ T cells from the blood of healthy subjects and of severe aplastic anemia patients had their TCR repertoires deep-sequenced. Patients were enrolled in the USA under clinicaltrials.gov protocols 00001620, 01623167, 00001397, 00071045, 00081523 and 00961064. Ficoll-Paque density gradient centrifugation was used to isolate peripheral blood mononuclear cells. Before DNA extraction, CD4+ and CD8+ T cells were sorted by FACS or by magnetic beads. The CDR3 spans 13 residues, from the cysteine through the phenylalanine. Only the CDR3 region is kept as DNA, spanning 39 bases read in frame from base 1. The V end loses 5 bases and the J end loses 1 base, and a stretch of 4 bases separates them. CDR1 and CDR2, looked up from the germline V gene, are KGHDR and SFDVKD.

Profiling of TCR beta VDJ combinations and CDR3 sequences used genomic DNA as the template. An Illumina HiSeq 2000 was used for TCR repertoire sequencing. Turning to the authors' computational methods: TRBV/TRBJ rearrangement plots, CDR3 size and DJ length profiles, and Simpson's diversity index were used to assess repertoires. The immunodominant clone was defined as the most abundant DNA sequence in deep sequencing data. CDR3 amino acid sequences were checked for sharing between subjects and were compared against published repertoires and the VDJdb database. Starting from the raw public reads, TCRdb applied fastp trimming at Q25, assembled clones with MiXCR and retained in-frame beta chains. When rows share a CDR3 protein, they turn into one entry using the most common DNA and genes. TCRdb, not the original authors, processed these V and J calls. Within this sample are some 200,000 distinct CDR3 sequences, with over 40% of them counted one time only. Together, the top ten hold 1.8% of the sample.

Only a few counts were recorded for this clonotype. Its antigen remains undetermined. Base qualities are missing; no much larger clone stands one base away. The chain couples TRBV24-1 to TRBJ2-2, with the D segment identity uncertain. The TCR sequence derives from a human donor with aplastic anemia. Sequenced material: sorted CD4+, CD8+, or CD8+CD57+ T cells (not recorded which) from PBMCs. For the CDR3, the sequence is CATSAMNTGELFF. The DNA is as follows: TGTGCCACCAGTGCAATGAACACCGGGGAGCTGTTTTTT.